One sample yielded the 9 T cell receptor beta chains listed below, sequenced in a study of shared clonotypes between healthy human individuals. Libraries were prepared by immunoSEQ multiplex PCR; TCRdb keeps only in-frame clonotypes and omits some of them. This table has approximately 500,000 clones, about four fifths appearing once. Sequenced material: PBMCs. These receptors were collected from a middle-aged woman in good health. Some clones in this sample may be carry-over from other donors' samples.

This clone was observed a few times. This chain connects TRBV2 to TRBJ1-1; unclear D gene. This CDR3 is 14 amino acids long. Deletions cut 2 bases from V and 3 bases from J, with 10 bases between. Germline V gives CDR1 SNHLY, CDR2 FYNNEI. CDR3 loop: CASSERWRDTEAFF. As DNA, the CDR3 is TGTGCCAGCAGTGAAAGATGGCGGGACACTGAAGCTTTCTTT.

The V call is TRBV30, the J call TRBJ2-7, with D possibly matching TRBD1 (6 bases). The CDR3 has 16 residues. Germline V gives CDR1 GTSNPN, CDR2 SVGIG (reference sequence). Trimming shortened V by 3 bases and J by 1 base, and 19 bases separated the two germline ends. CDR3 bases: TGTGCCTGGAGGGGAAGACCCGGGACAAATTCCTACGAGCAGTACTTC. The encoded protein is CAWRGRPGTNSYEQYF.

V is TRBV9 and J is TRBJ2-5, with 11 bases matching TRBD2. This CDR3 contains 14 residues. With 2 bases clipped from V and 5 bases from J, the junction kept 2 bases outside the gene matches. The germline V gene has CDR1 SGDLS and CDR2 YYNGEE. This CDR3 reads CASSVGLAVETQYF. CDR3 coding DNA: TGTGCCAGCAGCGTGGGACTAGCGGTGGAGACCCAGTACTTC. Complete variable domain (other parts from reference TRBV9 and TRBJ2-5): DSGVTQTPKHLITATGQRVTLRCSPRSGDLSVYWYQQSLDQGLQFLIQYYNGEERAKGNILERFSAQQFPDLHSELNLSSLELGDSALYFCASSVGLAVETQYFGPGTRLLVL.

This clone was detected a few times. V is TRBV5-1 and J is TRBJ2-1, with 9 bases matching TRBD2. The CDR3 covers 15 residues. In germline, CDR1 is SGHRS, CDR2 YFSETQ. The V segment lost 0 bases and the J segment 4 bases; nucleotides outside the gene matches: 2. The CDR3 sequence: CASSLGLAEYNEQFF. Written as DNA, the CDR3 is TGCGCCAGCAGCTTGGGACTAGCGGAATACAATGAGCAGTTCTTC.

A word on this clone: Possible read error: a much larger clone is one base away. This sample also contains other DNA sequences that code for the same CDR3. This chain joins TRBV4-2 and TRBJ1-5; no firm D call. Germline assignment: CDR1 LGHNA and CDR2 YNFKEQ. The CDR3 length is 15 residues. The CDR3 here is CASSQDRAGYQPQHF. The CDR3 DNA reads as TGTGCCAGCAGCCAAGATAGGGCGGGGTATCAACCCCAGCATTTT.

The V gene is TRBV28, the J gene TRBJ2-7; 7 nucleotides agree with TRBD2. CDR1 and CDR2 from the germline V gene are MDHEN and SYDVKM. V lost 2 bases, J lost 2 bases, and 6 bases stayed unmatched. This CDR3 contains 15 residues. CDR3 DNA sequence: TGTGCCAGCAGTTTACATACTAGCGTACCCTACGAGCAGTACTTC. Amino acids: CASSLHTSVPYEQYF.

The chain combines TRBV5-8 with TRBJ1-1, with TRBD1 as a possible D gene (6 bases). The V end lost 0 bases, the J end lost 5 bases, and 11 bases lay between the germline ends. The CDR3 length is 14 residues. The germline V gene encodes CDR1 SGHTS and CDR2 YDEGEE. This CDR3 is CASSLGQGRTEAFF. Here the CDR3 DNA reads TGTGCCAGCAGCTTGGGGCAGGGGCGGACTGAAGCTTTCTTT.

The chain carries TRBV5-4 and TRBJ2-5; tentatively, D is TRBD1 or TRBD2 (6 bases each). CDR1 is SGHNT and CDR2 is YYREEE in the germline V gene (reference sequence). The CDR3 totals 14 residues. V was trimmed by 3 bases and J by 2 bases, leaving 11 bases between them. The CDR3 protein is CASSSVGGQETQYF. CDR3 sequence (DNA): TGTGCCAGCAGCTCCGTAGGGGGGCAAGAGACCCAGTACTTC.

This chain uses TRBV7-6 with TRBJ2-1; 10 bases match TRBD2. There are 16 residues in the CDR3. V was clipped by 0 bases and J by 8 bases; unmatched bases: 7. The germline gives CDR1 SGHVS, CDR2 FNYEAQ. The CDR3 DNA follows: TGTGCCAGCAGCTTAGCCGGGCTAGCGGGAGACTATGAGCAGTTCTTC. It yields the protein CASSLAGLAGDYEQFF. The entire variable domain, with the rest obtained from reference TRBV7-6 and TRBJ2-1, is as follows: GAGVSQSPRYKVTKRGQDVALRCDPISGHVSLYWYRQALGQGPEFLTYFNYEAQQDKSGLPNDRFSAERPEGSISTLTIQRTEQRDSAMYRCASSLAGLAGDYEQFFGPGTRLTVL.